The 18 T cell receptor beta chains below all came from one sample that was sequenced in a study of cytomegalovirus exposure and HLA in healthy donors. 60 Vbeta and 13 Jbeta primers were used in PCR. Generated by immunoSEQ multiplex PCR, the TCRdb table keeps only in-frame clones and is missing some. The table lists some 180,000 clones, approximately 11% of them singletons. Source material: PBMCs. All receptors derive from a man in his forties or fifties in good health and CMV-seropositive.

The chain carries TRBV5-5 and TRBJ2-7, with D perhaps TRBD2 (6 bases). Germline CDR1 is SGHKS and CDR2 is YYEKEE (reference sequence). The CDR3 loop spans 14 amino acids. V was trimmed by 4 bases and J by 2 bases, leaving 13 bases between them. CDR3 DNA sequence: TGTGCCAGCAGCCCCTTCGGGAGAACCTACGAGCAGTACGTC. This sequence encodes CASSPFGRTYEQYV.

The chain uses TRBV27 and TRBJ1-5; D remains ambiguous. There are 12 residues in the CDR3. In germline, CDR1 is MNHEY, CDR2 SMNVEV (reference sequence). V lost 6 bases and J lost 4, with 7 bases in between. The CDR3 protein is CASSPNNQPQHF. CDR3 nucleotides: TGTGCCAGCAGCCCAAATAATCAGCCCCAGCATTTT.

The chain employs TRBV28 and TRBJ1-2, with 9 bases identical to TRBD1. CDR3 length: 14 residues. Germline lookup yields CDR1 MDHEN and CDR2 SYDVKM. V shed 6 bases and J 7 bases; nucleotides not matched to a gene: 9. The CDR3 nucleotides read TGTGCCAGCAGCGCTTGGGGGACAGGGTTTGGCTACACCTTC. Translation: CASSAWGTGFGYTF.

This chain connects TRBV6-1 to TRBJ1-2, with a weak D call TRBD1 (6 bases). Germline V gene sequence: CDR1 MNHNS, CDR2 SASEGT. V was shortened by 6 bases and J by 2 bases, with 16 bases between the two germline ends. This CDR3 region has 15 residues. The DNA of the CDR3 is TGTGCCAGCAGGGGGGACAAACAAGAGAACTATGGCTACACCTTC. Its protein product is CASRGDKQENYGYTF.

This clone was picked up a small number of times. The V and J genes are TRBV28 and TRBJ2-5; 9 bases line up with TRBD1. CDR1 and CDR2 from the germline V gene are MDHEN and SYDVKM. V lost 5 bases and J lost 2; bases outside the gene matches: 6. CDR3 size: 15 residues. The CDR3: CASSLTGGGQETQYF. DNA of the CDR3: TGTGCCAGCAGTCTGACAGGGGGAGGACAAGAGACCCAGTACTTC.

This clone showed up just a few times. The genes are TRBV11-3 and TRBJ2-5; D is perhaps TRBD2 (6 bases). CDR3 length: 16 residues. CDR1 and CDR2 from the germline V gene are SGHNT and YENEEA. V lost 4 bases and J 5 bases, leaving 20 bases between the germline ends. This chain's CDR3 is CASSSSAGIGRETQYF. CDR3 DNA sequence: TGTGCCAGCAGCTCTAGCGCAGGGATTGGGAGGGAGACCCAGTACTTC.

The CDR3 DNA sequence: TGCGCCAGCAGCCAAGGGACAGGCGGCAACTATGGCTACACCTTC. Its translation is CASSQGTGGNYGYTF. The V and J genes are TRBV4-3 and TRBJ1-2; 7 bases line up with TRBD1. The ends lost 1 base at V and 2 bases at J; junction bases unmatched: 4. The CDR3 is 15 amino acids. Per the germline V gene, CDR1 is LGHNA and CDR2 is YSLEER.

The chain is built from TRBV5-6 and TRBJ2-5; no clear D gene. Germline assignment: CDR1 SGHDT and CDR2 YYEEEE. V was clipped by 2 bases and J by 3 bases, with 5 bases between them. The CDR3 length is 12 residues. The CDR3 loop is CASSFREETQYF. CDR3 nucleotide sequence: TGTGCCAGCAGCTTCCGGGAAGAGACCCAGTACTTC. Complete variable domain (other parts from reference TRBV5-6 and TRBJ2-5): DAGVTQSPTHLIKTRGQQVTLRCSPKSGHDTVSWYQQALGQGPQFIFQYYEEEERQRGNFPDRFSGHQFPNYSSELNVNALLLGDSALYLCASSFREETQYFGPGTRLLVL.

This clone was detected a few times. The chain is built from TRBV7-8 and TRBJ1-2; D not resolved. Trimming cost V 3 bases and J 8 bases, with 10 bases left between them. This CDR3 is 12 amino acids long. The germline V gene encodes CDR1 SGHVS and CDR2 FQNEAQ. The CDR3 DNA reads TGTGCCAGCAGCTTGGACGAGGGCGGCTACACCTTC. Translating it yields CASSLDEGGYTF.

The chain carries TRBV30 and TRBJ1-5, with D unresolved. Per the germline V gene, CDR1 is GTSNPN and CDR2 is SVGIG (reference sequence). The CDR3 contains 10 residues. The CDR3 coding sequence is TGTCAGAGACACGTTCAGCCCCAGCATTTT. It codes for CQRHVQPQHF.

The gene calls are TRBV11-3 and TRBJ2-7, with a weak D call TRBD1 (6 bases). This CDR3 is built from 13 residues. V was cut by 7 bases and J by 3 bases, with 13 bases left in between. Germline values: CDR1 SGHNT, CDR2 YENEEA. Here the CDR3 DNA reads TGTGCCAGCACCATCCGGGACAACTACGAGCAGTACTTC. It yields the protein CASTIRDNYEQYF.

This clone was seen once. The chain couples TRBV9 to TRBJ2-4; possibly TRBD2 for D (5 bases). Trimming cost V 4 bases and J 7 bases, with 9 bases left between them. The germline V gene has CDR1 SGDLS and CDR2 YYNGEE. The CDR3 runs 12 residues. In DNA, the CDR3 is TGTGCCAGCAGCCCGCGAGGGAACATTCAGTACTTC. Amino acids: CASSPRGNIQYF.

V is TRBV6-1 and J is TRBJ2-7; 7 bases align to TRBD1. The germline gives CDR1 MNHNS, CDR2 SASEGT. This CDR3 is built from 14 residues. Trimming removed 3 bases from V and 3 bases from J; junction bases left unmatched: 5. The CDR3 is CASSDRQGLYEQYF. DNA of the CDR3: TGTGCCAGCAGTGACCGACAGGGTCTCTACGAGCAGTACTTC.

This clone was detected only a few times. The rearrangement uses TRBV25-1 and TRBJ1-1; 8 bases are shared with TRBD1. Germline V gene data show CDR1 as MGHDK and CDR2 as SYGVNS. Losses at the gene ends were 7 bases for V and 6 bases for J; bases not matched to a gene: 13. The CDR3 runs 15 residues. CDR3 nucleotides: TGTGCCAGCACCTCGGCAGGGGGCATAATCGCTGAAGCTTTCTTT. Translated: CASTSAGGIIAEAFF.

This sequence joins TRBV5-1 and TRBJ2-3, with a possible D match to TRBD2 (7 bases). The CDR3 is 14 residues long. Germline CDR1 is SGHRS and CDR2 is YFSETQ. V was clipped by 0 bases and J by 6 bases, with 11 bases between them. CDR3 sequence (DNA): TGCGCCAGCAGCTTGGCCGGGGGGCCTGATACGCAGTATTTT. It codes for CASSLAGGPDTQYF.

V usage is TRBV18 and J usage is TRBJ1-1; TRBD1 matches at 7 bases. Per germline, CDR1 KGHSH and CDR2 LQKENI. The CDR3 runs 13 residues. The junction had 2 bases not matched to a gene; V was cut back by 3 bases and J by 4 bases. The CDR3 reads CASSPTGATEAFF. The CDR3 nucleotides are TGTGCCAGCTCACCCACAGGGGCCACTGAAGCTTTCTTT.

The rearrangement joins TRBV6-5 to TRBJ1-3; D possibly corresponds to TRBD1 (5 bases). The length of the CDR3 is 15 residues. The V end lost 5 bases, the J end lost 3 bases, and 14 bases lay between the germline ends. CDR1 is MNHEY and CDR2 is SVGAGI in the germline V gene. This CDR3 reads CASSPGHIFGNTIYF. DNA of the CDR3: TGTGCCAGCAGTCCCGGACACATCTTTGGAAACACCATATATTTT.

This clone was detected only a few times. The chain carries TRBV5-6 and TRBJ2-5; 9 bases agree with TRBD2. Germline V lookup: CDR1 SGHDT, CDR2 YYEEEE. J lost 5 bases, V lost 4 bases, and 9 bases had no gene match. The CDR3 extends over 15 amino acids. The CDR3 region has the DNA TGTGCCAGCAGCCCGGGGCTAGCGGGGATGGAGACCCAGTACTTC. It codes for CASSPGLAGMETQYF.